This paragraph covers one T cell receptor beta chain sequence. The antigen remains undetermined. Clones were sequenced by immunoSEQ multiplex PCR, and TCRdb holds only the in-frame ones, with some missing. The table lists about 82,000 clones, around nine tenths of them singletons, with roughly 2.1% in the top ten. The data derive from a study of OX40 agonist ivuxolimab in advanced cancers. Overall study context: Prior checkpoint blockade (anti-PD-1, anti-PD-L1 or anti-CTLA-4) was permitted; about 40% had it. General study findings and limits: Certain nonresponding patients likewise had low normalized T-cell clonal expansion.

In germline, CDR1 is MGHDK, CDR2 SYGVNS. Trimming removed 5 bases at V and 4 bases at J, with 9 bases between. This CDR3 is 12 amino acids long. Sequencing was performed on CD4+ or CD8+ T cells sorted from blood, taken in a trial of the OX40 agonist ivuxolimab. This clonotype originated in an adult with an advanced solid tumor such as melanoma, head and neck, liver or kidney cancer. The chain couples TRBV25-1 to TRBJ2-7; tentatively, D is TRBD1 (6 bases). The CDR3 is CASSRQGYEQYF. CDR3 nucleotides: TGTGCCAGCAGTAGGCAGGGGTACGAGCAGTACTTC.